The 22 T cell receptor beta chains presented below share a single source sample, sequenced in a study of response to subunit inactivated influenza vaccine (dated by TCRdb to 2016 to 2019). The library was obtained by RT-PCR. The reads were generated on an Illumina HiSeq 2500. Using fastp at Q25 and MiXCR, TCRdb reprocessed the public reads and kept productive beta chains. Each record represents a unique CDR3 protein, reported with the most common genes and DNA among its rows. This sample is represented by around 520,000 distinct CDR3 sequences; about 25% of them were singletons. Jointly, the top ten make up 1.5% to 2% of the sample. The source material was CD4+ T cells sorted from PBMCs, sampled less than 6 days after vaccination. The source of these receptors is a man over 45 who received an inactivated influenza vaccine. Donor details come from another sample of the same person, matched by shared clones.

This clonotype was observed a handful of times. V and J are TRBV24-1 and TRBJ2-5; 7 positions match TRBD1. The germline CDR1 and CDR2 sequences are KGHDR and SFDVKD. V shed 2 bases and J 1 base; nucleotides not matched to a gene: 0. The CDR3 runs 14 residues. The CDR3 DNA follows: TGTGCCACCAGTGATTACAGGGGCCAAGAGACCCAGTACTTC. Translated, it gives CATSDYRGQETQYF.

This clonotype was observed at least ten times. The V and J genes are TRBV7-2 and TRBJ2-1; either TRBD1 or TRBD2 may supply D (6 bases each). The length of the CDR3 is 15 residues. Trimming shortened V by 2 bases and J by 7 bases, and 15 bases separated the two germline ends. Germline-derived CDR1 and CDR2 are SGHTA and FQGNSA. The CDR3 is CASSLSFGGSNEQFF. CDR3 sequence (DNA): TGTGCCAGCAGCTTATCGTTCGGGGGCTCGAATGAGCAGTTCTTC. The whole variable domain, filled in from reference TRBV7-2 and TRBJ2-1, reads GAGVSQSPSNKVTEKGKDVELRCDPISGHTALYWYRQSLGQGLEFLIYFQGNSAPDKSGLPSDRFSAERTGGSVSTLTIQRTQQEDSAVYLCASSLSFGGSNEQFFGPGTRLTVL.

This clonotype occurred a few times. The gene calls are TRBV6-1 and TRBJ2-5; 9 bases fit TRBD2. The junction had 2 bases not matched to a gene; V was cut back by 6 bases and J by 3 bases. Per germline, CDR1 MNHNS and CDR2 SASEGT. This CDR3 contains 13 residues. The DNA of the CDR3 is TGTGCCAGCAGGCCTAGCGGGAAAGAGACCCAGTACTTC. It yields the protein CASRPSGKETQYF.

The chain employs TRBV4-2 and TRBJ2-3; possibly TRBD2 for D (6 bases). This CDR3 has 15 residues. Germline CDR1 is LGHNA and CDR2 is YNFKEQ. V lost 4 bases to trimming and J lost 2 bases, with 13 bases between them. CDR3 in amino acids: CASSPLAGYTDTQYF. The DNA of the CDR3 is TGTGCCAGCAGCCCCCTTGCGGGATACACAGATACGCAGTATTTT.

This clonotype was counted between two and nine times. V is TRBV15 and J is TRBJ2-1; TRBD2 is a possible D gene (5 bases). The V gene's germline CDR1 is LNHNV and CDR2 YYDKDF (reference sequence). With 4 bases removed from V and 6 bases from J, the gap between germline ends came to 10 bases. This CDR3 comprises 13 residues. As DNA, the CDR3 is TGTGCCACCAGCACCCAACTAGGCAATGAGCAGTTCTTC. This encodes CATSTQLGNEQFF.

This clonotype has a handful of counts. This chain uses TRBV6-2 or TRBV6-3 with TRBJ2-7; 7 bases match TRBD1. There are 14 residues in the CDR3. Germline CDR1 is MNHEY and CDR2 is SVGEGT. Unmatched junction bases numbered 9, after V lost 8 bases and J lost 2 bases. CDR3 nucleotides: TGTGCCAGCCGAAACAGGGGTCGTCCCTACGAGCAGTACTTC. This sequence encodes CASRNRGRPYEQYF.

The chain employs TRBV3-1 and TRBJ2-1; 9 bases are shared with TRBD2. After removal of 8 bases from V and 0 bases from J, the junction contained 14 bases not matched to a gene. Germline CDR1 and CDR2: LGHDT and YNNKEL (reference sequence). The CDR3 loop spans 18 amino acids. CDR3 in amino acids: CASCRRLAGKGSYNEQFF. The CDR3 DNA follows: TGTGCCAGCTGTAGGCGCCTAGCGGGAAAGGGCTCCTACAATGAGCAGTTCTTC.

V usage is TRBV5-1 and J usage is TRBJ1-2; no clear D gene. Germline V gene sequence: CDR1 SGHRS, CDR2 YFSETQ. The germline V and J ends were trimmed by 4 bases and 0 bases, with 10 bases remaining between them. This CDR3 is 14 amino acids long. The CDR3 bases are TGCGCCAGCAGCGGAGAGGCAGCTAACTATGGCTACACCTTC. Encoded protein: CASSGEAANYGYTF.

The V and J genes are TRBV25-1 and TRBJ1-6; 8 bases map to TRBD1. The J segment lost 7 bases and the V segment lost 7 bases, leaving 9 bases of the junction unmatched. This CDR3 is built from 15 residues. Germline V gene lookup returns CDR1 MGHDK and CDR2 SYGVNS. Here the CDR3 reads CASNGNDRGNSPLHF. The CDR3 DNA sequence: TGTGCCAGCAACGGCAACGACAGGGGCAATTCACCCCTCCACTTT.

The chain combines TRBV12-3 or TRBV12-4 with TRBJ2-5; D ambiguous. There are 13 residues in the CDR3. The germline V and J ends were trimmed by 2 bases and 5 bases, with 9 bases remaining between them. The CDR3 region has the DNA TGTGCCAGCAGTTTAAACTCTCGGGAGACCCAGTACTTC. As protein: CASSLNSRETQYF.

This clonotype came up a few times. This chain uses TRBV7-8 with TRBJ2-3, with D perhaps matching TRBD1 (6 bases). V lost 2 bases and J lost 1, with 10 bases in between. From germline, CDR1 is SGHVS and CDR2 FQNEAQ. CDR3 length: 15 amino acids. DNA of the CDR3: TGTGCCAGCAGCTTACGACAGGTCCGCACAGATACGCAGTATTTT. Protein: CASSLRQVRTDTQYF.

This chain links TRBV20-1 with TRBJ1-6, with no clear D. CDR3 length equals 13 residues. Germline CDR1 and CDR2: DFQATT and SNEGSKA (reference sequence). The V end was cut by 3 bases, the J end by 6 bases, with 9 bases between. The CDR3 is CSASSEGNSPLHF. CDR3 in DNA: TGCAGTGCTAGTTCAGAGGGTAATTCACCCCTCCACTTT.

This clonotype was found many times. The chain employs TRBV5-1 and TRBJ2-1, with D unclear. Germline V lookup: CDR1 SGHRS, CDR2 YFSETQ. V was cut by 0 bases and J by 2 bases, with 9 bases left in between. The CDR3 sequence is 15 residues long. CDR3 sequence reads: CASSLDGITYNEQFF. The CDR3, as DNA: TGCGCCAGCAGCTTGGACGGTATTACCTACAATGAGCAGTTCTTC.

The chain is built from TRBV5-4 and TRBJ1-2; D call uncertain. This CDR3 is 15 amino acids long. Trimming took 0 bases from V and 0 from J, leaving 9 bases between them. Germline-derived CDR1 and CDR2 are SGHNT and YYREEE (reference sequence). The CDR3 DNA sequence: TGTGCCAGCAGCTTGGACTACAACGCTAACTATGGCTACACCTTC. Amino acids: CASSLDYNANYGYTF.

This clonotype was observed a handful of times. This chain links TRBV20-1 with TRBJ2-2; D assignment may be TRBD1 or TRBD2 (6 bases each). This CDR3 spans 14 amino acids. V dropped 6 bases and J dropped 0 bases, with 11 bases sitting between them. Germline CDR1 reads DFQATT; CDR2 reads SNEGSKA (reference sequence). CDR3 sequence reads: CSAGGGANTGELFF. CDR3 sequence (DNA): TGCAGTGCCGGGGGCGGCGCGAACACCGGGGAGCTGTTTTTT.

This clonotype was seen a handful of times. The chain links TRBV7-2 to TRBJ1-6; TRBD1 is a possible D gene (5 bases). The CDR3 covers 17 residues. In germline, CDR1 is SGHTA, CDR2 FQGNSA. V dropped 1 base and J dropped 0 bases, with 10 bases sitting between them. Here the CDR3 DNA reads TGTGCCAGCAGCTTAGGGGGCCTCCTCTCCTATAATTCACCCCTCCACTTT. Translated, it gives CASSLGGLLSYNSPLHF.

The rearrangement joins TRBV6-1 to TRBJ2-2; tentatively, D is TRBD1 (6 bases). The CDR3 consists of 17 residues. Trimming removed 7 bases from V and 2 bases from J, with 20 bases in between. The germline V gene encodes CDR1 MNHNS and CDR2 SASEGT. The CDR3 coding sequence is TGTGCCAGCATCTCCCGGAAGGGGGACCGAAACACCGGGGAGCTGTTTTTT. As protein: CASISRKGDRNTGELFF.

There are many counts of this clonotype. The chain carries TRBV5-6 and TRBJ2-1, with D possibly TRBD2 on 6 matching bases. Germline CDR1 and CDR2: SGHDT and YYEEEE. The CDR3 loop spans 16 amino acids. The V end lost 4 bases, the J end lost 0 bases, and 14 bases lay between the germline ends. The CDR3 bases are TGTGCCAGCAGCGCGCGGGGAGTGAGCTCCTACAATGAGCAGTTCTTC. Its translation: CASSARGVSSYNEQFF.

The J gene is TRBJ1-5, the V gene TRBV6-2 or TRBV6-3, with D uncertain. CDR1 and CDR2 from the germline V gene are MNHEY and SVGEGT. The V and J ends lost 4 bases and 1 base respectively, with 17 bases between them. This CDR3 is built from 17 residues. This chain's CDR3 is CASSLDFLKRSNQPQHF. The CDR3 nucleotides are TGTGCCAGCAGTTTGGACTTCTTAAAAAGGAGCAATCAGCCCCAGCATTTT.

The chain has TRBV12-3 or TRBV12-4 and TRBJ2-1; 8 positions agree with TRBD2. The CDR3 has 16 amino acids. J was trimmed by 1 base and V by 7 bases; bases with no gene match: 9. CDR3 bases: TGTGCCAGCACCCAGGCGGGGGGCGCTTCCTACAATGAGCAGTTCTTC. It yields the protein CASTQAGGASYNEQFF.

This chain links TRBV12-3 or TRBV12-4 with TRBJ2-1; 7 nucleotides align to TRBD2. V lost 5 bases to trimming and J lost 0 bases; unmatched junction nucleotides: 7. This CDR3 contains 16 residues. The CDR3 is CASSASWGGSYNEQFF. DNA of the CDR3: TGTGCCAGCAGTGCCTCGTGGGGGGGCTCCTACAATGAGCAGTTCTTC.

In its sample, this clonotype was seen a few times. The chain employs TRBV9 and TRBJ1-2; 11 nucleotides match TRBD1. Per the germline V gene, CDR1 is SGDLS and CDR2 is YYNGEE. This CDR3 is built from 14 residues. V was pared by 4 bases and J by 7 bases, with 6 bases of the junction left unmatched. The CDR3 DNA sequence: TGTGCCAGCAGCCGGACAGGGGGCTTAGGTGGCTACACCTTC. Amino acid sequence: CASSRTGGLGGYTF.